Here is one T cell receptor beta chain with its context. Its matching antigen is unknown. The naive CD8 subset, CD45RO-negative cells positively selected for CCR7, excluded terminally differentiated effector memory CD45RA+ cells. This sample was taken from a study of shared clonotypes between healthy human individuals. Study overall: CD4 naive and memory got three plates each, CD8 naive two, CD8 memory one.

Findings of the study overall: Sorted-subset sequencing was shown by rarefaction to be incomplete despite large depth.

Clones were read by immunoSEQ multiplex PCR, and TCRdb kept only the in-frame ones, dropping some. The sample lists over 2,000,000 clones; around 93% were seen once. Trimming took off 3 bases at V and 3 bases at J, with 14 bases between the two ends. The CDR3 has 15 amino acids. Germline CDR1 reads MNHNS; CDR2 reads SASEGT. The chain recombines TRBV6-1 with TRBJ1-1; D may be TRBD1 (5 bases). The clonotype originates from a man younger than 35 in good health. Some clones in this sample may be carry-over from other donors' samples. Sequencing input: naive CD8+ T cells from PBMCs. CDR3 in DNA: TGTGCCAGCAGTGATTATCGACAGTGGCACACTGAAGCTTTCTTT. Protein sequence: CASSDYRQWHTEAFF.